This passage covers 2 T cell receptor beta chains from one sample sequenced in a study of T cell responses to AZD1222 COVID-19 vaccine. Assay used: immunoSEQ multiplex PCR; TCRdb lists only in-frame clones, some missing. Its table lists about 140,000 clones. Sequences were obtained from peripheral blood. The source of these receptors is an adult in good health.

The rearrangement uses TRBV21-1 and TRBJ1-1. TRBV21-1 counts as a pseudogene. This CDR3 is built from 18 residues. DNA for the CDR3: TGTGCCAGCAGCCCCCGAGTCTGGGGGGCCCTCTTGAACACTGAAGCTTTCTTT. This translates into CASSPRVWGALLNTEAFF.

The chain couples TRBV7-9 to TRBJ1-1; 10 bases align to TRBD1. J gave up 0 bases and V 6 bases, and 4 bases lay outside the gene matches. The CDR3 is 15 amino acids. The germline V gene has CDR1 SEHNR and CDR2 FQNEAQ (reference sequence). The CDR3 protein is CASRRQGAVNTEAFF. Written as DNA, the CDR3 is TGTGCCAGCAGACGACAGGGGGCAGTGAACACTGAAGCTTTCTTT.